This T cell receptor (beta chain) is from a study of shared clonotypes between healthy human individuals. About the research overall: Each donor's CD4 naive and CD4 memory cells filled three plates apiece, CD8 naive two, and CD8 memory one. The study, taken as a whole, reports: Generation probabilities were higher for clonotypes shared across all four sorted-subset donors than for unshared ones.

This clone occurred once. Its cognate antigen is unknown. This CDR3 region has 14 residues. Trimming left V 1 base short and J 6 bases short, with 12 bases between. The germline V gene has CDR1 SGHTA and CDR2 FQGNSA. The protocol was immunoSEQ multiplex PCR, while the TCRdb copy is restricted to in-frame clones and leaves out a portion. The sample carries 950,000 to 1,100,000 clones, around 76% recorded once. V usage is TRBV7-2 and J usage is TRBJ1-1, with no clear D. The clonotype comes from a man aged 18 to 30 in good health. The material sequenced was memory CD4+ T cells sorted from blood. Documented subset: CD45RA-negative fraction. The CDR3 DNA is TGTGCCAGCAGCTTAGACGGGGTGAGGGCTGAAGCTTTCTTT. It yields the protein CASSLDGVRAEAFF.